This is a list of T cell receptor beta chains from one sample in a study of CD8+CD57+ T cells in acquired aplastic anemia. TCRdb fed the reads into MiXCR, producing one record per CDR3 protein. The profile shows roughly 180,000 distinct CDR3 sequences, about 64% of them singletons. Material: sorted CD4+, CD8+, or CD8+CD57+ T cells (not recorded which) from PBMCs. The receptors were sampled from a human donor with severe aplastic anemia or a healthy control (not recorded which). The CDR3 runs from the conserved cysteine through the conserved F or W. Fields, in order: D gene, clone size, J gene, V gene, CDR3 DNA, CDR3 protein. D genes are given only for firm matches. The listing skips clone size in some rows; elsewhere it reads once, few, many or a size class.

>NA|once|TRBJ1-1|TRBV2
TGTGCCAGCAGTGATTCAACATATGAAGCTTTCTTT
CASSDSTYEAFF
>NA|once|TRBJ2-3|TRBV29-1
TGCAGCGTCCGAGCTGCTCCCCCAGATACGCAGTATTTT
CSVRAAPPDTQYF
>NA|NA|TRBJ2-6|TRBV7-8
NA
CASSLDEGYGYTFGSGTNVLTF
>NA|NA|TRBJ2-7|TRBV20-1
TGCAGTGCTGTTACATACTACGAGCAGTACTTC
CSAVTYYEQYF
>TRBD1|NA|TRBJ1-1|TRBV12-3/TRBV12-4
TGTGCCAGCAGCCCCACTTTCGGACAGGGGGCGCCGAGAGCTTTCTTT
CASSPTFGQGAPRAFF
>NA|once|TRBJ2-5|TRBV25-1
TGTGCCAGCAGTGATCCTCTATTAGTAGAGACCCAGTACTTC
CASSDPLLVETQYF
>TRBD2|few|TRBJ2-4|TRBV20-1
TGCAGTGCTAGTCTAGCGGGTGAACTAGCCAAAAACATTCAGTACTTC
CSASLAGELAKNIQYF
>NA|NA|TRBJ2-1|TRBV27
TGTGCCGGCAGTTTAAGCCCCTACAATGAGCAGTTCTTC
CAGSLSPYNEQFF
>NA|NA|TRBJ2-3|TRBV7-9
TGTGCCAGCAGCTTCGTAGCTAGCACAGATACGCAGTATTTT
CASSFVASTDTQYF
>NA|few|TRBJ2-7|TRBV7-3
TGTGCCAGCAGTGGGGCAGCTTCCTACGAGCAGTACTTC
CASSGAASYEQYF
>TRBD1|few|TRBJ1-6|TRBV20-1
TGCAGTGCTCGGGACAGAAATTCACCCCTCCACTTT
CSARDRNSPLHF
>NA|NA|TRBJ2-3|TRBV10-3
TGTGCCATCAGTGAGTCGCAACCCGGGGTAGATACGCAGTATTTT
CAISESQPGVDTQYF
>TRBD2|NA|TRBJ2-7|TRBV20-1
TGCAGTGCTAGTACCGGGGGGAACAACGAGCAGTACTTC
CSASTGGNNEQYF
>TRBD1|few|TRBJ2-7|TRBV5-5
TGTGCCAGCAGCTTCGGGACAGTCTTCTACGAGCAGTACTTC
CASSFGTVFYEQYF
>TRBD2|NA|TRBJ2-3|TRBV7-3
TGTGCCAGCAGCTTAGGGTCGGGGGGGGCGACAGATACGCAGTATTTT
CASSLGSGGATDTQYF
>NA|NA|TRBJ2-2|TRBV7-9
TGTGCCAGCAGCTTAGGGCGGACAGCGGACGGGGAGCTGTTTTTT
CASSLGRTADGELFF
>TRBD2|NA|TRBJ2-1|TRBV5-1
TGCGCCAGCAGCTTGGTTCTAGCGGGAGACGATGAGCAGTTCTTC
CASSLVLAGDDEQFF
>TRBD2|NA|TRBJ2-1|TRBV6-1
TGTGCCAGCAGTGAAACCTTCCGGGGACTAGCGGGGGTGACTGAGCAGTTCTTC
CASSETFRGLAGVTEQFF
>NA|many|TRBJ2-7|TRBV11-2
TGTGCCAGCAGCTTAGATGAGGGAGTCTCCTACGAGCAGTACTTC
CASSLDEGVSYEQYF
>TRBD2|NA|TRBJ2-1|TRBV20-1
TGCAGTGCTAGAGATCAGGCGGGGGGGCGCTATGAGCAGTTCTTC
CSARDQAGGRYEQFF
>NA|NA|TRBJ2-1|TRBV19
TGTGCCAGTAGTATAGGGAGCGGTGGCCCGTTCTTC
CASSIGSGGPFF
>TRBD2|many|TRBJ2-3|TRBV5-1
TGCGCCAGCAGCTCGCGGGGGGGCCAGACAGATACGCAGTATTTT
CASSSRGGQTDTQYF
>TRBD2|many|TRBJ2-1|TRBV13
TGTGCCAGCAGCCAACTAGCGGGGGGGCAGAATGAGCAGTTCTTC
CASSQLAGGQNEQFF
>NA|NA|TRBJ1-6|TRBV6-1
TGTGCCAGCAGAACAGCGATAAATTCACCCCTCCACTTT
CASRTAINSPLHF
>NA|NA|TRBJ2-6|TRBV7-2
TGTGCCAGCAACAAACCGGGACAAATGTGGGGGGCCAACGTCCTGACTTTC
CASNKPGQMWGANVLTF
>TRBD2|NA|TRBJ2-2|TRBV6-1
TGTGCCAGCCTCGGGACTAGCGGGGGCCTGAACACCGGGGAGCTGTTTTTT
CASLGTSGGLNTGELFF
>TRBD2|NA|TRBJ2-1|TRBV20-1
TGCAGTGCTACCTCGGGACTAGCGGGAGGGTACAATGAGCAGTTCTTC
CSATSGLAGGYNEQFF
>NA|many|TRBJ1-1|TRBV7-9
TGTGCCGTCCCTAGGGAGGTCATGAACACTGAAGCTTTCTTT
CAVPREVMNTEAFF
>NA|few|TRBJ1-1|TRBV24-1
TGTGCCACCAGTAGGTCGGCCAACATGAACACTGAAGCTTTCTTT
CATSRSANMNTEAFF
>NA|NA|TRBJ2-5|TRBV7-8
TGTGCCAGCAGCTTAGTACGGGCCCCTAGCGAGACCCAGTACTTC
CASSLVRAPSETQYF
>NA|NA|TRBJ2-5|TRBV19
TGTGCCACCTCGACCTCCGCGGGGACCCAGTACTTC
CATSTSAGTQYF
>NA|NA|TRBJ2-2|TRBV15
TGTGCCACCAGCCCAGCGAACACCGGGGAGCTGTTTTTT
CATSPANTGELFF
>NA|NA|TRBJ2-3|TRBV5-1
TGCGCCAGCAGCAACCAACAGGGTGATACGCAGTATTTT
CASSNQQGDTQYF
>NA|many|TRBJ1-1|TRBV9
TGTGCCAGCAGCTACGGGACATTGAACACTGAAGCTTTCTTT
CASSYGTLNTEAFF
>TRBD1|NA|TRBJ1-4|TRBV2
TGTGCCAGCAACAGACAGGGGGCTGCTAATGAAAAACTGTTTTTT
CASNRQGAANEKLFF
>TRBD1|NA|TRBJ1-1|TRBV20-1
TGCAGTAGCCCAGGGGGTGCTGAAGCTTTCTTT
CSSPGGAEAFF
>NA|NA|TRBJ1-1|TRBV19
TGTGCCAGCGAAAGGGGTAAGACTGAAGCTTTCTTT
CASERGKTEAFF
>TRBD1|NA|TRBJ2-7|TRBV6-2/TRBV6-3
TGTGCCAGCAGTTACGGGACAGGGAGCTCCTACGAGCAGTACTTC
CASSYGTGSSYEQYF
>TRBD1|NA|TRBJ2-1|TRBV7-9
TGTGCCAGCAGCTTAAGGCCAGGGGGTACTAATGAGCAGTTCTTC
CASSLRPGGTNEQFF
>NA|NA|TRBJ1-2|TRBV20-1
TGCAGTGCCATCGTCCAGGGTGGCTATGGCTACACCTTC
CSAIVQGGYGYTF
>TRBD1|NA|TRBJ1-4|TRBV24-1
TGTGCCACCAGTGGGACCGGGACAGGGGGTGAAAAACTGTTTTTT
CATSGTGTGGEKLFF
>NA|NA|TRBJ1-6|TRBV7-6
TGTGCCAGCAGCTTAGATATAAGGACAAAGCGGTCACCCCTCCACTTT
CASSLDIRTKRSPLHF
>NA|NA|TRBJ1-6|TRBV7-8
TGTGCCAGCAGCGGGGGGGCAGGGGAATCACCCCTCCACTTT
CASSGGAGESPLHF
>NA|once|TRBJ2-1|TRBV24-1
TGTGCCACCAGTCTGACAGCTGCGGGTGAGCAGTTCTTC
CATSLTAAGEQFF
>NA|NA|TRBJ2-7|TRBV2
TGTGCCAGCAGTGAGTCGGTCCTCTGGGGAACCGAGCAGTACTTC
CASSESVLWGTEQYF
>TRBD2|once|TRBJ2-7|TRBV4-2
TGTGCCAGCAGCCAAGATCAGGGGTCCTGGACTAGCCCGAGGTACGAGCAGTACTTC
CASSQDQGSWTSPRYEQYF
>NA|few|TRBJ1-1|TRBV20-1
TGCAGTGCCCTACTATCACAGAACACTGAAGCTTTCTTT
CSALLSQNTEAFF
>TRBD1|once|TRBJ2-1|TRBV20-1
TGCAGTGCTAGAGGGGACAGCAACAATGAGCAGTTCTTC
CSARGDSNNEQFF
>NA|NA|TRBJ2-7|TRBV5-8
TGTGCCAGCAGCTTGTGGAGCTCCTACGAGCAGTACTTC
CASSLWSSYEQYF
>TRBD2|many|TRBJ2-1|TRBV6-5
TGTGCCAGCAGTACCGGGACTAGGAATGAGCAGTTCTTC
CASSTGTRNEQFF
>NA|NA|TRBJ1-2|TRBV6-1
TGTGCCAGCAGTGATGGGCCTCCTTTATCCACCTTC
CASSDGPPLSTF